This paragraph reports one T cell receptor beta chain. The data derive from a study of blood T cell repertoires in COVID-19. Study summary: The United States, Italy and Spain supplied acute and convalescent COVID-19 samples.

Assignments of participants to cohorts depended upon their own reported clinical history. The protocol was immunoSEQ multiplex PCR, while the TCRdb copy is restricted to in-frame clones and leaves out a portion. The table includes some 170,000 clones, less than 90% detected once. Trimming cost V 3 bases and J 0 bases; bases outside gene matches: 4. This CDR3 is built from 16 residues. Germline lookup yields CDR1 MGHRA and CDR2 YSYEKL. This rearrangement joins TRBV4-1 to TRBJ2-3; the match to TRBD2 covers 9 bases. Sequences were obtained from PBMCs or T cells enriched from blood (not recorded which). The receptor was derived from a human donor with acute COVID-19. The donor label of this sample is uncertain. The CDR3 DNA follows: TGCGCCAGCAGCCAGGTAGCGGGGGCTAGCACAGATACGCAGTATTTT. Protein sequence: CASSQVAGASTDTQYF.